Below, 18 T cell receptor beta chains from the same sample are listed, as sequenced in a study of CD8+ T cells in alopecia areata. As the sequencing template, cDNA was produced by extracting RNA and reverse transcribing it. Assay: immunoSEQ multiplex PCR; the TCRdb copy retains only in-frame clones and omits some. The data show over 120,000 clones, 40% to 55% seen once. The specimen was CD4+ T cells sorted from blood, collected at week 0. Receptor source: a human donor with alopecia areata.

A note on this clone: Different DNA sequences within this sample yield the same CDR3. The chain recombines TRBV29-1 with TRBJ2-3; TRBD1 is a possible D gene (5 bases). The CDR3 loop spans 13 amino acids. CDR1 and CDR2 (germline): SQVTM, ANQGSEA. V shed 1 base and J shed 3 bases, with 8 bases lying between them. CDR3 in amino acids: CSVEAQGTDTQYF. CDR3 bases: TGCAGCGTTGAAGCCCAGGGTACAGATACGCAGTATTTT.

Here the CDR3 reads CAWSATRNIQYF. CDR3 coding DNA: TGTGCCTGGAGTGCGACTAGAAACATTCAGTACTTC. The V gene is TRBV30, the J gene TRBJ2-4; tentatively, D is TRBD2 (6 bases). CDR1 and CDR2 from the germline V gene are GTSNPN and SVGIG (reference sequence). Trimming left V 1 base short and J 6 bases short, with 7 bases between. This CDR3 spans 12 amino acids.

The chain carries TRBV6-5 and TRBJ2-2; D is undetermined. The CDR3 has 14 residues. V dropped 8 bases and J dropped 2 bases, with 12 bases sitting between them. CDR1 MNHEY and CDR2 SVGAGI come from the germline V gene. In DNA, the CDR3 is TGTGCCAGCCGGTTAGCCTCCAACACCGGGGAGCTGTTTTTT. It specifies CASRLASNTGELFF.

This chain links TRBV18 with TRBJ2-6, with 8 nucleotides matching TRBD1. The V and J ends lost 4 bases and 0 bases, in that order; junction bases with no gene match: 8. Germline V gene data show CDR1 as KGHSH and CDR2 as LQKENI. The CDR3 extends over 18 amino acids. CDR3 region: CASSRGQAYISGANVLTF. For the CDR3, the DNA is TGTGCCAGCTCACGGGGACAGGCCTATATCTCTGGGGCCAACGTCCTGACTTTC.

This chain connects TRBV14 to TRBJ2-1; D is uncertain. V was pared by 3 bases and J by 0 bases, with 6 bases between. The germline CDR1 and CDR2 sequences are SGHDN and FVKESK. The CDR3 has 14 amino acids. The CDR3 DNA follows: TGTGCCAGCAGCCACAGAAACTCCTACAATGAGCAGTTCTTC. Amino acid sequence: CASSHRNSYNEQFF.

This chain joins TRBV6-5 and TRBJ2-1; D gene ambiguous. With 2 bases removed from V and 9 bases from J, the gap between germline ends came to 11 bases. Germline CDR1 is MNHEY and CDR2 is SVGAGI. The CDR3 sequence is 13 residues long. Here the CDR3 reads CASSYGARSEQFF. CDR3 DNA: TGTGCCAGCAGTTACGGCGCTCGTTCTGAGCAGTTCTTC.

This sequence joins TRBV18 and TRBJ2-7; the D gene is possibly TRBD2 (6 bases). There are 14 residues in the CDR3. Trimming removed 9 bases at V and 5 bases at J, with 20 bases between. CDR1 and CDR2 (germline): KGHSH, LQKENI. In DNA, the CDR3 is TGTGCCAGTTTCACGTCCGGGAGTGAGGACGAGCAGTACTTC. The encoded protein is CASFTSGSEDEQYF.

This sequence joins TRBV30 and TRBJ2-7; D is ambiguous. V was shortened by 0 bases and J by 3 bases, with 9 bases between the two germline ends. The CDR3 has 13 residues. Germline CDR1 GTSNPN, CDR2 SVGIG (reference sequence). The CDR3 sequence is CAWSVGLLYEQYF. CDR3 sequence (DNA): TGTGCCTGGAGTGTAGGTCTCCTCTACGAGCAGTACTTC.

V gene TRBV11-2 combines with J gene TRBJ2-3; 11 bases match TRBD2. Germline lookup yields CDR1 SGHAT and CDR2 FQNNGV. Trimming removed 5 bases from V and 6 bases from J; junction bases left unmatched: 7. The CDR3 loop spans 15 amino acids. This CDR3 is CASSKLAGGLDTQYF. The CDR3 region has the DNA TGTGCCAGCAGCAAGCTAGCGGGAGGTCTGGATACGCAGTATTTT.

The gene calls are TRBV6-5 and TRBJ1-1, with D perhaps matching TRBD1 (5 bases). The CDR3 runs 15 residues. V was pared by 2 bases and J by 3 bases, with 13 bases between. Germline assignment: CDR1 MNHEY and CDR2 SVGAGI. CDR3 nucleotide sequence: TGTGCCAGCAGTTACAATCGGGGACCTTACACTGAAGCTTTCTTT. It is translated as CASSYNRGPYTEAFF.

This clone was counted only a few times. This chain joins TRBV29-1 and TRBJ2-7, with D perhaps assigned TRBD1 or TRBD2 (6 bases each). Trimming took 6 bases from V and 1 from J, leaving 13 bases between them. CDR1 and CDR2 (germline): SQVTM, ANQGSEA. This CDR3 contains 13 residues. CDR3 region: CSVQGGFSYEQYF. CDR3 nucleotides: TGCAGCGTACAGGGAGGTTTTTCCTACGAGCAGTACTTC.

V and J are TRBV6-5 and TRBJ2-7; maybe TRBD2 (7 bases). The CDR3 loop spans 11 amino acids. The germline gives CDR1 MNHEY, CDR2 SVGAGI. Trimming shortened V by 8 bases and J by 7 bases, and 12 bases separated the two germline ends. CDR3 loop: CASRGAGEQYF. The DNA of the CDR3 is TGTGCCAGCCGGGGGGCGGGAGAGCAGTACTTC.

This sequence joins TRBV5-1 and TRBJ2-1; maybe TRBD2 (6 bases). Trimming took 4 bases from V and 7 from J, leaving 21 bases between them. Germline CDR1 is SGHRS and CDR2 is YFSETQ. This CDR3 has 16 amino acids. The CDR3, as DNA: TGCGCCAGCAGCGGACTGATAGCGGCGGCCGGGAATGAGCAGTTCTTC. This sequence encodes CASSGLIAAAGNEQFF.

This clone has only one observation. The gene calls are TRBV5-4 and TRBJ2-5; D is possibly TRBD2 (6 bases). This CDR3 is 16 amino acids long. Between the trimmed V and J ends, which lost 0 bases and 7 bases, there was a span of 19 bases. The germline CDR1 and CDR2 sequences are SGHNT and YYREEE (reference sequence). The CDR3 DNA sequence: TGTGCCAGCAGCTTGGGGGAGACGAGGAGGGTTGGGACCCAGTACTTC. Translated, it gives CASSLGETRRVGTQYF. Together with reference TRBV5-4 and TRBJ2-5, the CDR3 gives the full variable domain: ETGVTQSPTHLIKTRGQQVTLRCSSQSGHNTVSWYQQALGQGPQFIFQYYREEENGRGNFPPRFSGLQFPNYSSELNVNALELDDSALYLCASSLGETRRVGTQYFGPGTRLLVL.

The sample holds a few counts of this clone. This chain joins TRBV2 and TRBJ2-5; D could derive from TRBD1 or TRBD2 (5 bases each). V lost 8 bases, J lost 5 bases, and 15 bases lay in between. Per the germline V gene, CDR1 is SNHLY and CDR2 is FYNNEI. The CDR3 runs 13 residues. The DNA for the CDR3 is TGTGCCAGCGGGGGATATCGCACCGAGACCCAGTACTTC. This translates into CASGGYRTETQYF.

Ten or more counts support this clone. The rearrangement uses TRBV7-3 and TRBJ2-2; 7 bases match TRBD1. Germline CDR1 SGHTA, CDR2 FQGTGA. Trimming took 5 bases from V and 9 from J; bases not matched to a gene: 6. The CDR3 length is 13 residues. The CDR3 sequence is CASSPGQARELFF. CDR3 in DNA: TGTGCCAGCAGCCCAGGACAGGCCAGGGAGCTGTTTTTT.

V gene TRBV29-1 combines with J gene TRBJ2-7, with unresolved D. The CDR3 contains 11 residues. Germline CDR1 is SQVTM and CDR2 is ANQGSEA. Trimming removed 4 bases at V and 3 bases at J, with 7 bases between. DNA of the CDR3: TGCAGCGTTGTAAGGAACTACGAGCAGTACTTC. Its translation: CSVVRNYEQYF.

The V gene is TRBV6-5, the J gene TRBJ2-1, with D possibly being TRBD1 or TRBD2 (5 bases each). Germline V gene data show CDR1 as MNHEY and CDR2 as SVGAGI. This CDR3 is built from 13 residues. The germline V and J ends were trimmed by 9 bases and 5 bases, with 14 bases remaining between them. The CDR3 DNA reads TGTGCCAGTTTCCGGGACGTAGACAATGAGCAGTTCTTC. This gives the protein CASFRDVDNEQFF.